The 13 T cell receptor beta chains in this list originate from one sample, sequenced in a study of Graves' ophthalmopathy and Graves' hyperthyroidism. TCR beta CDR3 regions were amplified from RNA transcripts. Following a first-round RT-PCR that used HTBI primers, a second-round multiplex PCR was carried out. A single record per CDR3 protein comes from TCRdb applying MiXCR to the multiplex PCR reads. The sample consists of about 14,000 distinct CDR3 sequences, approximately 49% of them appearing once. Sequenced material: peripheral blood. The receptors come from a woman in her twenties or thirties with Graves' ophthalmopathy.

The rearrangement links TRBV20-1 to TRBJ2-7, with D unresolved. The CDR3 totals 16 residues. V was cut by 5 bases and J by 2 bases, with 22 bases left in between. The germline V gene encodes CDR1 DFQATT and CDR2 SNEGSKA (reference sequence). In DNA form, the CDR3 reads TGCAGTGCTCGATCGCTCTTTGGCCTGACCGCCTACGAGCAGTACTTC. Translated: CSARSLFGLTAYEQYF.

This clonotype appeared a single time. No conserved phenylalanine or tryptophan is present at the end of the CDR3, so a read error is the likely explanation. The rearrangement links TRBV13 to TRBJ2-1; 7 bases agree with TRBD2. CDR1 and CDR2 from the germline V gene are PRHDT and FYEKMQ (reference sequence). The length of the CDR3 is 15 residues. The DNA of the CDR3 is TGTGCAGCAGCCCAGACTAGCAGGTCCTACAATGAGCAGTTCGTC. It specifies CAAAQTSRSYNEQFV.

The chain has TRBV29-1 and TRBJ2-1; D remains unclear. Trimming shortened V by 1 base and J by 8 bases, and 15 bases separated the two germline ends. The length of the CDR3 is 14 residues. Germline CDR1 reads SQVTM; CDR2 reads ANQGSEA. CDR3 DNA sequence: TGCAGCGTTGAAGTTGGCCTAGTCGGCGATGAGCAGTTCTTC. Its protein is CSVEVGLVGDEQFF.

Concerning this clonotype itself: A read error may explain this, as a much larger clone is one base away. The chain has TRBV7-6 and TRBJ1-4; 7 positions match TRBD1. Germline CDR1 reads SGHVS; CDR2 reads FNYEAQ. This CDR3 is 14 amino acids long. The CDR3 protein is CASSRTGINENLFF. The CDR3 DNA reads as TGTGCCAGCAGTAGGACAGGAATTAATGAAAACCTGTTTTTT.

This clonotype is medium-sized within its sample. The limits of the CDR3 on the DNA are not certain, so only TCRdb's listed CDR3 is given. The genes are TRBV15 and TRBJ2-1; the D segment call TRBD2 is taken from the table without a DNA check. Germline-derived CDR1 and CDR2 are LNHNV and YYDKDF (reference sequence). The CDR3 sequence runs 17 residues, both termini included. The CDR3 loop is CATSRDRVAGGSHEQLF.

This clonotype occurred a few times. In DNA form, the CDR3 reads TGTGCCAGCAGCGTAGGAGCGGAGACGTGGTCAGATACGCAGTATTTT. Protein: CASSVGAETWSDTQYF. J is TRBJ2-3 and V is TRBV9, with D maybe TRBD2 (5 bases). CDR3 length: 16 amino acids. From germline, CDR1 is SGDLS and CDR2 YYNGEE. Trimming pared 0 bases from V and 4 bases from J, leaving 15 bases between.

This clonotype came up a few times. This chain links TRBV20-1 with TRBJ2-7; the D gene is possibly TRBD2 (6 bases). Germline V CDR1 and CDR2: DFQATT, SNEGSKA (reference sequence). Trimming shortened V by 3 bases and J by 1 base, and 19 bases separated the two germline ends. The CDR3 spans 16 residues. CDR3: CSARDPGLTASYEQYF. The CDR3 nucleotides read TGCAGTGCTAGGGACCCGGGACTGACCGCTTCCTACGAGCAGTACTTC.

This chain joins TRBV7-9 and TRBJ2-3; 9 positions match TRBD2. Unmatched junction bases numbered 17, after V lost 4 bases and J lost 3 bases. The CDR3 runs 19 residues. Germline CDR1 reads SEHNR; CDR2 reads FQNEAQ (reference sequence). The CDR3 DNA reads TGTGCCAGCAGCTCAAATTCCCCCCCGGCGGGAGGGACGACAGATACGCAGTATTTT. It encodes CASSSNSPPAGGTTDTQYF.

This chain connects TRBV7-2 to TRBJ2-7; TRBD2 matches 14 bases. Germline lookup yields CDR1 SGHTA and CDR2 FQGNSA. Trimming cost V 1 base and J 8 bases; bases outside gene matches: 7. This CDR3 has 16 residues. The CDR3 sequence is CASSLGAGLAGVQQYF. The CDR3 coding sequence is TGTGCCAGCAGCTTAGGCGCGGGACTAGCGGGAGTGCAGCAGTACTTC.

By frequency in the sample, this clonotype is medium-sized. The chain uses TRBV19 and TRBJ1-6, with a weak D call TRBD1 (5 bases). Germline V gives CDR1 LNHDA, CDR2 SQIVND (reference sequence). V lost 1 base, J lost 0 bases, and 10 bases lay in between. This CDR3 is 17 amino acids long. The CDR3 nucleotides are TGTGCCAGTAGTATAGTTGAGGGGAGCTCCTATAATTCACCCCTCCACTTT. This codes for CASSIVEGSSYNSPLHF.

The chain carries TRBV7-2 and TRBJ1-5; D perhaps matches TRBD1 (5 bases). V lost 5 bases, J lost 6 bases, and 11 bases lay in between. This CDR3 is built from 13 residues. From germline, CDR1 is SGHTA and CDR2 FQGNSA. CDR3 DNA sequence: TGTGCCAGCAGCCTCTCGACAGCTCAGCCCCAGCATTTT. Translation gives CASSLSTAQPQHF.

The chain couples TRBV5-1 to TRBJ2-7; D perhaps matches TRBD1 (5 bases). This CDR3 has 11 amino acids. Trimming left V 2 bases short and J 7 bases short, with 7 bases between. Germline CDR1 and CDR2: SGHRS and YFSETQ. The CDR3 DNA reads as TGCGCCAGCAGCTTAAGACAGGAGCAGTACTTC. Protein: CASSLRQEQYF.

This clonotype was seen many times. The chain employs TRBV9 and TRBJ2-3; no reliable D call. Trimming took 2 bases from V and 1 from J, leaving 2 bases between them. Germline values: CDR1 SGDLS, CDR2 YYNGEE. This CDR3 region has 12 residues. The chain's CDR3 is CASSVGTDTQYF. As DNA, the CDR3 is TGTGCCAGCAGCGTGGGCACAGATACGCAGTATTTT.